This T cell receptor (beta chain) was captured by sequencing in a study of T cells after yellow fever vaccination. CDR1 SGHAT and CDR2 FQDESV come from the germline V gene (reference sequence). The V end was cut by 3 bases, the J end by 6 bases, with 19 bases between. This CDR3 has 16 amino acids. This clonotype has only a few counts. Each CDR3 protein is one row after TCRdb ran MiXCR on the 5' RACE reads. The sample holds a few hundred thousand distinct CDR3 sequences, 15% to 20% seen once. The rearrangement uses TRBV11-1 and TRBJ2-3; tentatively, D is TRBD1 (5 bases). This specimen was PBMCs, taken before the yellow fever booster vaccination. The receptor was isolated from a young man who received the YFV17D yellow fever vaccine. The CDR3 DNA reads TGTGCCAGCAGCTTCGGCCAAGGACACCTCCCGGATACGCAGTATTTT. This translates into CASSFGQGHLPDTQYF.